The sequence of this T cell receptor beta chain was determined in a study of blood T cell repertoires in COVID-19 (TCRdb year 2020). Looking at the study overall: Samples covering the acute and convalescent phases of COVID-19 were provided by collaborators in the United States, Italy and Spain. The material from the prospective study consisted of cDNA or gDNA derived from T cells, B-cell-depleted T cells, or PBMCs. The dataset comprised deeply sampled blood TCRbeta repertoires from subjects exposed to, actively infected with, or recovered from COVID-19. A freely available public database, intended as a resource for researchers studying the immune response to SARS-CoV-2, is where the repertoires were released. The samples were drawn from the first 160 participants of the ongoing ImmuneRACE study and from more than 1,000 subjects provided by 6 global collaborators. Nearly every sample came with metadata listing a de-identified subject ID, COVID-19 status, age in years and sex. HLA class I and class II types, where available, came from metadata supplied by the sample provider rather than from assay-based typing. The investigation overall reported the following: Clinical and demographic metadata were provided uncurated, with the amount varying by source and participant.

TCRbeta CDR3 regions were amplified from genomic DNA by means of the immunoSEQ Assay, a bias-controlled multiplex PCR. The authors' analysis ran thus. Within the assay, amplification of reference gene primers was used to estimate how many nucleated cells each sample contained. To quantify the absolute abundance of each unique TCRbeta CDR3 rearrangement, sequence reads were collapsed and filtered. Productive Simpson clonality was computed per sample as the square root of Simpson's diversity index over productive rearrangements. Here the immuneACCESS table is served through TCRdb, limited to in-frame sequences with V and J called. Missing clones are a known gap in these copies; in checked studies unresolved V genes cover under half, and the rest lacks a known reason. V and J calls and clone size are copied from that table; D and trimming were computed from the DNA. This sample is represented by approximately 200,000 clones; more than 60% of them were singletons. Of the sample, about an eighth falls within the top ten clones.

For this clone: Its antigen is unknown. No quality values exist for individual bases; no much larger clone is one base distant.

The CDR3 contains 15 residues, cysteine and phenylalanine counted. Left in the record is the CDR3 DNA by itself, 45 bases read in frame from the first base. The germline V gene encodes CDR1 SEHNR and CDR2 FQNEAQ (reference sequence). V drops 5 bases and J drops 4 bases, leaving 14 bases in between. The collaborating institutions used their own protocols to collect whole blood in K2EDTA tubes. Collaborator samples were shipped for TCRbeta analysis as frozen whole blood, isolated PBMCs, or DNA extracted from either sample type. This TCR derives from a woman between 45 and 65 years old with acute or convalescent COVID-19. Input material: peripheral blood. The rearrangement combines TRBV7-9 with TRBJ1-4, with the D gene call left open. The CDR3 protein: CASSRGEAFNEKLFF. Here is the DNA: TGTGCCAGCAGCCGCGGGGAGGCTTTTAATGAAAAACTGTTTTTT.